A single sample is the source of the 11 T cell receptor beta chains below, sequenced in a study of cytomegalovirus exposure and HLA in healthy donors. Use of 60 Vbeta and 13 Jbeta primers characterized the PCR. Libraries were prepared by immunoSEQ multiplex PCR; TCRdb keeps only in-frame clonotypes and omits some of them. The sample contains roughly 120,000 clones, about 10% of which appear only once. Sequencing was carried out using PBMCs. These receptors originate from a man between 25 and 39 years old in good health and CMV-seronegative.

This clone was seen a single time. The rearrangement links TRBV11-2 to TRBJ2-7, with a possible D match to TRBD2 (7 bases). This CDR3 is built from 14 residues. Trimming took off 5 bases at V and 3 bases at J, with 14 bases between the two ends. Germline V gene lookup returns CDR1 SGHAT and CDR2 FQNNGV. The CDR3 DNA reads TGTGCCAGCAGCCTCCGCGGGGGCGGCTACGAGCAGTACTTC. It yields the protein CASSLRGGGYEQYF.

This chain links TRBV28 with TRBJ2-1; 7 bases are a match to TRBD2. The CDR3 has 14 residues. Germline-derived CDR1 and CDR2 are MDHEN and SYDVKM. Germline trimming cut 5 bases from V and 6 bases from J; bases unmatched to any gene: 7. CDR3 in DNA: TGTGCCAGCAGTGGAGGGAGGGCCTCCAATGAGCAGTTCTTC. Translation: CASSGGRASNEQFF.

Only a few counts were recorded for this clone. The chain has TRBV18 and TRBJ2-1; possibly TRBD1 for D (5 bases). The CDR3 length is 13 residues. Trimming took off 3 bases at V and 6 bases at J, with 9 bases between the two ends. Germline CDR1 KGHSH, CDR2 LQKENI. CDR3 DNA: TGTGCCAGCTCACCGGGGCAGGGCAATGAGCAGTTCTTC. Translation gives CASSPGQGNEQFF.

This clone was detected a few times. Written as DNA, the CDR3 is TGTGCCAGCAGCTTAGGGTGGGGGGCAACTAATGAAAAACTGTTTTTT. Its translation is CASSLGWGATNEKLFF. This chain joins TRBV7-2 and TRBJ1-4; a possible D gene is TRBD1 (5 bases). V was pared by 1 base and J by 0 bases, with 9 bases between. This CDR3 is 16 amino acids long. Per the germline V gene, CDR1 is SGHTA and CDR2 is FQGNSA.

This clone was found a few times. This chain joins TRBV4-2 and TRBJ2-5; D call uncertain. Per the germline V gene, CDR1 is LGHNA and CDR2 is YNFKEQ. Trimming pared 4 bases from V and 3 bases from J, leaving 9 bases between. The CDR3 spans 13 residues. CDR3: CASSRERKETQYF. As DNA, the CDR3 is TGTGCCAGCAGCCGCGAGAGGAAAGAGACCCAGTACTTC.

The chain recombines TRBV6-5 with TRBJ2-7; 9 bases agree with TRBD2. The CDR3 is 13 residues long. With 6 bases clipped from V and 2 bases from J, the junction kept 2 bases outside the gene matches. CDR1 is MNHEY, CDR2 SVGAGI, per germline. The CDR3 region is CASSLAGPYEQYF. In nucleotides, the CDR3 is TGTGCCAGCAGCCTAGCGGGGCCCTACGAGCAGTACTTC.

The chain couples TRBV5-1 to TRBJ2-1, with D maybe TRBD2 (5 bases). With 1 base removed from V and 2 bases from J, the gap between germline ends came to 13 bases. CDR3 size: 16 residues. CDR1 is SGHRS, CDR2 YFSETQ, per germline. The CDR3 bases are TGCGCCAGCAGCTTGTCTAGCCCCCCGGCCTACAATGAGCAGTTCTTC. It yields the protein CASSLSSPPAYNEQFF.

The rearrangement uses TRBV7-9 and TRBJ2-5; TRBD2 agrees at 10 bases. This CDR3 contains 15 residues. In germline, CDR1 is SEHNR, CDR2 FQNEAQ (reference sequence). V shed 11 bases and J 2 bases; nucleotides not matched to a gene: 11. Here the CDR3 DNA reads TGTGCCGCCCGAGAGTCTAGCGGGGGACAAGAGACCCAGTACTTC. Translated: CAARESSGGQETQYF.

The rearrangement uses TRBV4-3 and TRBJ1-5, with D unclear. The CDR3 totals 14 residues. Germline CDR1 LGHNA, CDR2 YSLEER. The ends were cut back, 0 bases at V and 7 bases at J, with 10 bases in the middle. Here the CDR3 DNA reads TGCGCCAGCAGCCAAGATCTGGGGAGACAGCCCCAGCATTTT. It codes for CASSQDLGRQPQHF.

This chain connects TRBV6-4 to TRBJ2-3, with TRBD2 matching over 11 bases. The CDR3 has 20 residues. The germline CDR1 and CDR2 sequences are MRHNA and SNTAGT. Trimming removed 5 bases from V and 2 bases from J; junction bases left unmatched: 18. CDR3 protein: CASSKLPLAGGSPLTDTQYF. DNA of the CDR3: TGTGCCAGCAGTAAACTACCCCTAGCGGGAGGAAGCCCCCTCACAGATACGCAGTATTTT.

CDR3 sequence (DNA): TGTGCCTGGAGCCCGGGTTTCGCCCTCCACTTT. Translating gives CAWSPGFALHF. The V gene is TRBV30, the J gene TRBJ1-6; D ambiguous. Germline loops: CDR1 GTSNPN, CDR2 SVGIG (reference sequence). This CDR3 is built from 11 residues. V lost 3 bases and J 14 bases, leaving 11 bases between the germline ends.